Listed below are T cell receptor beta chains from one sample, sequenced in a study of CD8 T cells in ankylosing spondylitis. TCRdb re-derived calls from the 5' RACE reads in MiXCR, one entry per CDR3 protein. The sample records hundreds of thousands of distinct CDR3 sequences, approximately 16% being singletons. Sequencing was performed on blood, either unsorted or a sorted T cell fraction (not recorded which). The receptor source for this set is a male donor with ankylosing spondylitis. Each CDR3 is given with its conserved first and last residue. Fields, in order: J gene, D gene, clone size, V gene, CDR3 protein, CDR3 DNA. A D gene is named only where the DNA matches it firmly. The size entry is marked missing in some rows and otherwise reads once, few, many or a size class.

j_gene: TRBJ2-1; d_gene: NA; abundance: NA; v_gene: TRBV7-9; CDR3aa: CASSLFSPGRIDEQFF; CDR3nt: TGTGCCAGCAGCTTATTCTCGCCAGGGCGAATCGATGAGCAGTTCTTC
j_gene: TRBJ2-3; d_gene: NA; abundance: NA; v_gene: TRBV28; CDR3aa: CASSLLLSADSLTDTQYF; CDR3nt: TGTGCCAGCAGTTTACTCCTCTCAGCGGACTCTTTGACAGATACGCAGTATTTT
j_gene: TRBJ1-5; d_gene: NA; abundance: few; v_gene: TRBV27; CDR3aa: CASSLWGPGQPQHF; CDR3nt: TGTGCCAGCAGTTTATGGGGCCCGGGACAGCCCCAGCATTTT
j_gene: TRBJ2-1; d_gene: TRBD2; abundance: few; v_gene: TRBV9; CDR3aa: CASSVAAERGGQAVEQFF; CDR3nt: TGTGCCAGCAGCGTAGCTGCAGAGCGGGGGGGCCAAGCGGTTGAGCAGTTCTTC
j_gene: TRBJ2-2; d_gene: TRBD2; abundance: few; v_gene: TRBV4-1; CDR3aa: CASSQLAGGELFF; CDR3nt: TGCGCCAGCAGCCAACTAGCGGGCGGGGAGCTGTTTTTT
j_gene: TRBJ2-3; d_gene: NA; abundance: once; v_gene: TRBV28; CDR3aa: CATQMDSSSTDTQYF; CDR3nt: TGTGCCACCCAAATGGACAGCTCGAGCACAGATACGCAGTATTTT
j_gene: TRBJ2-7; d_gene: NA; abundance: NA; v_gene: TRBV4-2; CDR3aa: CASSQSLGSTYEQYF; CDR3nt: TGTGCCAGCAGCCAATCGCTAGGTTCCACATACGAGCAGTACTTC
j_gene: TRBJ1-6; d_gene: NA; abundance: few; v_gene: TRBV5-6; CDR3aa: CASSLTANNSPLHF; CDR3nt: TGTGCCAGCAGCTTGACAGCAAATAATTCACCCCTCCACTTT
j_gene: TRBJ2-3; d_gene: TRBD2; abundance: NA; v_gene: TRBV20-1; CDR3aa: CSADHAPGLAHADTQYF; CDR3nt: TGCAGTGCTGATCACGCTCCGGGACTAGCGCACGCAGATACGCAGTATTTT
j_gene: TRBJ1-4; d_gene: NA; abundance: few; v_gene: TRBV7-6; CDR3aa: CASSLEERPATNEKLFF; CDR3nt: TGTGCCAGCAGCTTAGAGGAGAGGCCTGCAACTAATGAAAAACTGTTTTTT
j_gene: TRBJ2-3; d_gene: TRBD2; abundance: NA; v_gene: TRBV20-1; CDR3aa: CSARDPLGGGDTQYF; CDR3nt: TGCAGTGCTAGAGACCCCCTCGGGGGGGGAGATACGCAGTATTTT
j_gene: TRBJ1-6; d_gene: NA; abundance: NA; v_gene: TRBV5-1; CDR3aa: CASSLVWHSPLHF; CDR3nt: TGCGCCAGCAGCTTGGTTTGGCATTCACCCCTCCACTTT
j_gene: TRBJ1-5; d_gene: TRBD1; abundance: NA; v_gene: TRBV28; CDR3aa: CASSFFTDRGSQPQHF; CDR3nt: TGTGCCAGCAGTTTTTTCACGGACAGGGGCAGTCAGCCCCAGCATTTT
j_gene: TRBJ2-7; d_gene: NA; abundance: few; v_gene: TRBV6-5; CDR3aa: CASSYVGAYEQYF; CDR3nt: TGTGCCAGCAGTTACGTGGGGGCCTACGAGCAGTACTTC
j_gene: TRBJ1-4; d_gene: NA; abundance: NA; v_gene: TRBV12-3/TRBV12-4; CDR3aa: CASSVVGGTNEKLFF; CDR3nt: TGTGCCAGCAGTGTTGTTGGGGGAACTAATGAAAAACTGTTTTTT
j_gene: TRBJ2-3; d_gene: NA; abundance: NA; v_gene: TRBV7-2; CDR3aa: CASSLALSGTDTQYF; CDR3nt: TGTGCCAGCAGCTTAGCTCTCTCGGGCACAGATACGCAGTATTTT
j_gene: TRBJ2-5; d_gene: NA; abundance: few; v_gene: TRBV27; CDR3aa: CASSYNTQETQYF; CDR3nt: TGTGCCAGCAGTTATAATACCCAAGAGACCCAGTACTTC